Listed below are T cell receptor beta chains from one sample, sequenced in a study of blood T cell repertoires in COVID-19. This table comes from immunoSEQ multiplex PCR, and its TCRdb copy is limited to in-frame clones, with some not included. The repertoire holds about 41,000 clones, with about 85% as singletons. The sequenced material came from peripheral blood. These receptors all come from a man aged 55 to 70 with acute or convalescent COVID-19. The CDR3 runs from the conserved cysteine through the conserved F or W. The order of the fields is V gene, D gene, J gene, clone size, CDR3 protein, CDR3 DNA. The D gene is left open where the match is weak. Only some rows state a clone size, as once, few, many or a class for expanded clones.

>TRBV13|TRBD1|TRBJ1-3|medium-sized
CASSLEGQAGNTIYF
TGTGCCAGCAGCTTAGAGGGACAGGCTGGAAACACCATATATTTT
>TRBV7-6|TRBD2|TRBJ2-7|once
CASSLGIASGDYEQYF
TGTGCCAGCAGCTTAGGCATTGCTAGCGGGGACTACGAGCAGTACTTC
>TRBV2|NA|TRBJ2-1|NA
CASRTSQVSYNEQFF
TGTGCCAGCAGGACCTCACAGGTCTCCTACAATGAGCAGTTCTTC
>TRBV29-1|TRBD1|TRBJ2-7|once
CSVTGTGAYEQYF
TGCAGCGTGACCGGGACAGGGGCTTACGAGCAGTACTTC
>TRBV3-1/TRBV3-2|TRBD1|TRBJ1-6|NA
CASSQGTGVNSPLHF
TGTGCCAGCAGCCAAGGGACAGGGGTGAATTCACCCCTCCACTTT
>TRBV4-1|TRBD1|TRBJ1-1|NA
CASSQDGTGGVITEAFF
TGCGCCAGCAGCCAAGACGGGACAGGGGGAGTTATCACTGAAGCTTTCTTT
>TRBV6-5|NA|TRBJ1-1|once
CASRDLGTEAFF
TGTGCCAGCAGGGACTTGGGGACTGAAGCTTTCTTT
>TRBV18|NA|TRBJ2-2|NA
CASSPDTNTGELFF
TGTGCCAGCTCACCAGACACTAACACCGGGGAGCTGTTTTTT
>TRBV5-1|TRBD1|TRBJ1-1|NA
CASSLDRGMNTEAFF
TGCGCCAGCAGCTTGGACAGGGGAATGAACACTGAAGCTTTCTTT
>TRBV7-2|TRBD1|TRBJ1-2|once
CASSNRMDRAYGYTF
TGTGCCAGCAGTAATAGGATGGACAGGGCCTATGGCTACACCTTC
>TRBV11-2|TRBD1|TRBJ1-2|NA
CASSSLRGQGRANYGYTF
TGTGCCAGCAGCTCTCTACGGGGACAGGGAAGAGCTAACTATGGCTACACCTTC
>TRBV6-5|NA|TRBJ1-5|NA
CASLIDAGGNQPQHF
TGTGCCAGTCTGATTGACGCCGGGGGGAATCAGCCCCAGCATTTT
>TRBV6-2/TRBV6-3|NA|TRBJ1-4|NA
CASSYTPLATNEKLFF
TGTGCCAGCAGTTATACCCCTCTTGCGACTAATGAAAAACTGTTTTTT
>TRBV5-6|TRBD1|TRBJ1-2|medium-sized
CASSLAADRGQEGYGYTF
TGTGCCAGCAGCTTGGCCGCAGACAGGGGGCAGGAGGGGTATGGCTACACCTTC
>TRBV19|NA|TRBJ1-2|NA
CASSKVKDIIYGYTF
TGTGCCAGTTCAAAAGTAAAGGACATCATCTACGGCTACACCTTC
>TRBV5-1|NA|TRBJ1-2|NA
CASSLRQDTNYGYTF
TGCGCCAGCAGCCTTCGACAGGACACTAACTATGGCTACACCTTC
>TRBV2|NA|TRBJ1-3|NA
CASKGDSGNTIYF
TGTGCCAGCAAGGGAGACTCTGGAAACACCATATATTTT
>TRBV11-3|NA|TRBJ1-6|NA
CASSLGDSPLHF
TGTGCCAGCAGCTTAGGAGATTCACCCCTCCACTTT
>TRBV19|NA|TRBJ2-3|NA
CASSIGGRKGSTDTQYF
TGTGCCAGTAGTATTGGTGGACGGAAGGGGAGCACAGATACGCAGTATTTT
>TRBV2|NA|TRBJ2-7|NA
CASSEAGNSVYEQYF
TGTGCCAGCAGTGAAGCGGGTAATAGCGTCTACGAGCAGTACTTC
>TRBV11-2|NA|TRBJ1-2|NA
CASSLEARDYGYTF
TGTGCCAGCAGCTTAGAGGCCCGTGACTATGGCTACACCTTC
>TRBV6-5|NA|TRBJ2-5|NA
CASSATPSGVETQYF
TGTGCCAGCAGCGCAACCCCGTCGGGGGTAGAGACCCAGTACTTC
>TRBV30|NA|TRBJ2-7|NA
CAGGTVPYEQYF
TGTGCCGGAGGGACAGTGCCCTACGAGCAGTACTTC
>TRBV6-5|TRBD2|TRBJ2-3|NA
CASRLGGARTDTQYF
TGTGCCAGCCGCCTCGGGGGGGCCCGGACAGATACGCAGTATTTT
>TRBV27|TRBD1|TRBJ1-1|NA
CASSGYRGGLFPEAFF
TGTGCCAGCAGTGGGTACAGGGGAGGATTGTTCCCTGAAGCTTTCTTT
>TRBV28|TRBD2|TRBJ2-1|NA
CASSPSGGFSYNEQFF
TGTGCCAGCAGCCCTAGCGGGGGTTTCTCCTACAATGAGCAGTTCTTC
>TRBV27|NA|TRBJ2-6|NA
CASAGAGPQSGANVLTF
TGTGCCTCCGCAGGGGCAGGGCCGCAATCTGGGGCCAACGTCCTGACTTTC
>TRBV29-1|TRBD1|TRBJ1-2|NA
CSVDQGDRVYGYTF
TGCAGCGTTGACCAAGGGGACAGGGTGTATGGCTACACCTTC
>TRBV15|NA|TRBJ2-1|NA
CATSPSNEQFF
TGTGCCACCAGCCCCTCCAATGAGCAGTTCTTC
>TRBV28|NA|TRBJ2-1|NA
CASSKGRHEQFF
TGTGCCAGCAGCAAGGGGAGGCATGAGCAGTTCTTC
>TRBV6-5|TRBD2|TRBJ2-7|NA
CASSSPGLAPYEQYF
TGTGCCAGCAGTTCGCCGGGACTAGCTCCCTACGAGCAGTACTTC
>TRBV6-2/TRBV6-3|NA|TRBJ1-1|NA
CASSASGGLGTEAFF
TGTGCCAGCAGTGCCTCGGGGGGGCTCGGGACTGAAGCTTTCTTT
>TRBV5-6|TRBD1|TRBJ1-2|NA
CASSLPEGAEYGYTF
TGTGCCAGCAGCTTGCCGGAGGGGGCTGAATATGGCTACACCTTC
>TRBV12-3/TRBV12-4|NA|TRBJ1-1|NA
CASTRQVNTEAFF
TGTGCCAGCACCCGTCAGGTGAACACTGAAGCTTTCTTT
>TRBV29-1|TRBD2|TRBJ2-4|NA
CSVQPLAGGGKNIQYF
TGCAGCGTCCAACCACTAGCGGGGGGGGGCAAAAACATTCAGTACTTC
>TRBV7-2|NA|TRBJ1-3|NA
CASSQGFGNTIYF
TGTGCCAGCAGCCAGGGATTTGGAAACACCATATATTTT
>TRBV5-6|TRBD1|TRBJ1-5|NA
CASASGGPSNQPQHF
TGTGCCAGCGCGTCAGGGGGACCTAGCAATCAGCCCCAGCATTTT
>TRBV4-2|TRBD1|TRBJ1-6|NA
CASSPQGQGYGSPLHF
TGTGCCAGCAGCCCGCAAGGACAGGGATATGGGTCACCCCTCCACTTT
>TRBV4-2|NA|TRBJ2-7|NA
CASSQGLGVWEQYF
TGTGCCAGCAGCCAAGGGCTCGGAGTATGGGAGCAGTACTTC
>TRBV9|NA|TRBJ1-2|NA
CASSAEGRYGYTF
TGTGCCAGCAGCGCCGAGGGCAGATATGGCTACACCTTC
>TRBV10-2|TRBD1|TRBJ1-2|NA
CASSESTGIDGYTF
TGCGCCAGCAGTGAGTCGACAGGGATCGATGGCTACACCTTC
>TRBV18|NA|TRBJ1-2|NA
CASSGSRERDYGYTF
TGTGCCAGCTCAGGCTCCCGGGAAAGGGACTATGGCTACACCTTC
>TRBV19|NA|TRBJ1-2|once
CASRQSLTGGYTF
TGTGCCAGTAGACAAAGCCTAACGGGTGGCTACACCTTC
>TRBV2|NA|TRBJ1-5|NA
CASSEGAGLPQHF
TGTGCCAGCAGTGAAGGGGCGGGGTTGCCCCAGCATTTT
>TRBV9|TRBD1|TRBJ2-2|NA
CASSVWTGSNTGELFF
TGTGCCAGCAGCGTGTGGACAGGGTCGAACACCGGGGAGCTGTTTTTT
>TRBV30|NA|TRBJ1-2|NA
CAWSPGVGGYGYTF
TGTGCCTGGAGCCCCGGGGTGGGAGGCTACGGCTACACCTTC
>TRBV30|NA|TRBJ2-3|NA
CAWSGVHGGTDTQYF
TGTGCCTGGAGTGGGGTACACGGGGGCACAGATACGCAGTATTTT
>TRBV7-2|NA|TRBJ1-2|NA
CASGRQVYGYTF
TGTGCCAGCGGCAGACAGGTATACGGCTACACCTTC
>TRBV15|NA|TRBJ2-5|few
CATSRAGSVGETQYF
TGTGCCACCAGCAGAGCGGGATCAGTGGGAGAGACCCAGTACTTC
>TRBV5-6|NA|TRBJ1-1|NA
CASSLIQGNTEAFF
TGTGCCAGCAGCTTAATTCAGGGGAACACTGAAGCTTTCTTT
>TRBV9|NA|TRBJ1-4|once
CASSPSSNEKLFF
TGTGCCAGCAGCCCCTCGAGCAATGAAAAACTGTTTTTT
>TRBV11-3|NA|TRBJ1-1|NA
CASGRGTEAFF
TGTGCCAGCGGCCGGGGCACTGAAGCTTTCTTT
>TRBV11-2|TRBD2|TRBJ2-1|NA
CASSSLAGGPGTYNEQFF
TGTGCCAGCAGCTCGCTAGCGGGGGGGCCAGGCACCTACAATGAGCAGTTCTTC
>TRBV7-2|NA|TRBJ1-4|NA
CASSIRGGRDEKLFF
TGTGCCAGCAGTATACGGGGGGGGCGGGATGAAAAACTGTTTTTT
>TRBV4-3|NA|TRBJ1-2|NA
CASSQVARGGGSGGYTF
TGCGCCAGCAGCCAAGTTGCCAGAGGGGGAGGGTCGGGTGGCTACACCTTC
>TRBV11-2|NA|TRBJ1-4|NA
CASSLSRTNEKLFF
TGTGCCAGCAGCTTGTCGCGGACTAATGAAAAACTGTTTTTT
>TRBV4-3|NA|TRBJ1-5|NA
CASSQGTASNQPQHF
TGCGCCAGCAGCCAAGGAACAGCTAGCAATCAGCCCCAGCATTTT
>TRBV19|TRBD1|TRBJ1-2|NA
CASSSSGQRGYTF
TGTGCCAGTAGTAGCTCGGGACAGCGTGGCTACACCTTC